This TCR beta chain is from a study of T cell changes during pregnancy in multiple sclerosis. With V trimmed by 5 bases and J by 10 bases, 11 bases remained unmatched. The CDR3 has 14 residues. From germline, CDR1 is MDHEN and CDR2 SYDVKM. This table comes from immunoSEQ multiplex PCR, and its TCRdb copy is limited to in-frame clones, with some not included. In the table there are more than 65,000 clones, about 95% of which are singletons. The sequence was obtained from a female donor with multiple sclerosis, enrolled in a pregnancy study. This sequence joins TRBV28 and TRBJ1-1, with 9 nucleotides matching TRBD1. Source: peripheral blood, taken in the second trimester of pregnancy. CDR3 protein: CASSPDEQGAGAFF. CDR3 coding DNA: TGTGCCAGCAGTCCGGACGAACAGGGGGCTGGAGCTTTCTTT. Variable domain in full (rest from reference TRBV28 and TRBJ1-1): DVKVTQSSRYLVKRTGEKVFLECVQDMDHENMFWYRQDPGLGLRLIYFSYDVKMKEKGDIPEGYSVSREKKERFSLILESASTNQTSMYLCASSPDEQGAGAFFGQGTRLTVV.